These 30 T cell receptor beta chains share one sample of origin, sequenced in a study of blood T cells in healthy people across ages. PCR was performed a second time for about 7 to 11 cycles using a sample-barcoded 5' primer and a J-beta primer mix. MiXCR, run by TCRdb on the 5' RACE reads, gives a single entry per CDR3 protein. The sample shows fewer than 950,000 distinct CDR3 sequences, less than 70% of them seen only once. The sample consisted of blood. These receptor sequences come from a man aged 80 or over in good health.

This clonotype appeared many times. The chain is built from TRBV29-1 and TRBJ2-5; a possible D gene is TRBD1 (5 bases). The V and J ends lost 3 bases and 0 bases respectively, with 8 bases between them. In germline, CDR1 is SQVTM, CDR2 ANQGSEA. CDR3 length: 13 residues. The chain's CDR3 is CSVEHRYQETQYF. The CDR3 DNA follows: TGCAGCGTTGAGCACAGGTACCAAGAGACCCAGTACTTC.

The V gene is TRBV28, the J gene TRBJ1-2, with unresolved D. In germline, CDR1 is MDHEN, CDR2 SYDVKM. Between the trimmed V and J ends, which lost 2 bases and 8 bases, there was a span of 9 bases. This CDR3 contains 12 residues. CDR3 sequence (DNA): TGTGCCAGCAGTTTAACGGTCGGAGGCTACACCTTC. It encodes CASSLTVGGYTF.

The chain uses TRBV29-1 and TRBJ2-7; TRBD1 is a possible D gene (6 bases). The CDR3 sequence is 14 residues long. The germline V and J ends were trimmed by 3 bases and 3 bases, with 15 bases remaining between them. The V gene's germline CDR1 is SQVTM and CDR2 ANQGSEA. CDR3 nucleotide sequence: TGCAGCGTTGACCAGGACAGCTCGGGCTACGAGCAGTACTTC. It encodes CSVDQDSSGYEQYF.

The chain combines TRBV12-3 or TRBV12-4 with TRBJ2-5, with 13 positions matching TRBD2. The J call is in doubt because the DNA end fits TRBJ2-7 better. The CDR3 length is 15 residues. The CDR3 spells CASSAGLAGNYEQYF. CDR3 nucleotides: TGTGCCAGCAGTGCGGGACTAGCGGGGAACTACGAGCAGTACTTC.

The chain recombines TRBV10-3 with TRBJ1-2; D remains ambiguous. The germline CDR1 and CDR2 sequences are ENHRY and SYGVKD. CDR3 length: 15 residues. V lost 4 bases and J 4 bases, leaving 16 bases between the germline ends. This chain's CDR3 is CAISGGPGERYGYTF. The CDR3, as DNA: TGTGCCATCAGTGGGGGTCCTGGGGAACGCTATGGCTACACCTTC.

V is TRBV4-1 and J is TRBJ2-1, with 9 bases lining up with TRBD2. CDR1 MGHRA and CDR2 YSYEKL come from the germline V gene. The CDR3 is 16 amino acids. Trimming at V came to 1 base and at J to 6 bases, leaving 7 bases not matched to a gene. As DNA, the CDR3 is TGCGCCAGCAGCCAAGGGACTAGCGAGAGAATCAATGAGCAGTTCTTC. Protein: CASSQGTSERINEQFF.

CDR3 sequence reads: CSVERLAAGELFF. CDR3 DNA: TGCAGCGTTGAACGACTAGCGGCCGGGGAGCTGTTTTTT. V and J are TRBV29-1 and TRBJ2-2, with 9 bases aligning to TRBD2. V trimming: 2 bases; J trimming: 6 bases; junction bases outside the gene matches: 1. From germline, CDR1 is SQVTM and CDR2 ANQGSEA. The CDR3 is 13 amino acids.

This clonotype was counted a few times. V gene TRBV5-1 combines with J gene TRBJ2-2; D is tentatively TRBD1 or TRBD2 (5 bases each). Germline lookup yields CDR1 SGHRS and CDR2 YFSETQ. With 2 bases removed from V and 6 bases from J, the gap between germline ends came to 8 bases. The CDR3 consists of 13 residues. The CDR3 DNA sequence: TGCGCCAGCAGCTTAGAGGGGCCCGGGGAGCTGTTTTTT. Translation gives CASSLEGPGELFF.

This chain links TRBV7-8 with TRBJ2-3; 10 bases are a match to TRBD1. Trimming at V came to 5 bases and at J to 14 bases, leaving 22 bases not matched to a gene. CDR1 is SGHVS, CDR2 FQNEAQ, per germline. The CDR3 runs 17 residues. The CDR3 region has the DNA TGTGCCAGCAGCGCCAGCGTTCGGGACAGGGGAAACAGATACGCGTATTTT. Its translation is CASSASVRDRGNRYAYF.

At least ten counts were recorded for this clonotype. The chain joins TRBV20-1 to TRBJ2-3; D perhaps matches TRBD2 (5 bases). Per the germline V gene, CDR1 is DFQATT and CDR2 is SNEGSKA (reference sequence). Trimming removed 5 bases at V and 4 bases at J, with 13 bases between. This CDR3 contains 13 residues. CDR3 in amino acids: CSALGVEADTQYF. The CDR3 DNA is TGCAGTGCTTTGGGAGTGGAGGCAGATACGCAGTATTTT.

Ten or more counts support this clonotype. This rearrangement joins TRBV6-6 to TRBJ2-2; 8 bases agree with TRBD1. Germline V CDR1 and CDR2: MNHNY, SVGAGI (reference sequence). The CDR3 sequence is 15 residues long. The trim removed 2 bases at V and 7 bases at J, leaving 6 bases unmatched. The CDR3: CASSYAGQAGGELFF. In DNA form, the CDR3 reads TGTGCCAGCAGTTACGCGGGACAGGCTGGCGGGGAGCTGTTTTTT.

V is TRBV29-1 and J is TRBJ2-1, with TRBD1 matching 7 bases. Germline V gives CDR1 SQVTM, CDR2 ANQGSEA. J was trimmed by 9 bases and V by 4 bases; bases with no gene match: 12. This CDR3 spans 14 amino acids. The CDR3 is CSVAPTGVFVEQFF. The CDR3 bases are TGCAGCGTTGCGCCTACAGGGGTTTTTGTTGAGCAGTTCTTC.

J is TRBJ2-3 and V is TRBV6-5; D assignment may be TRBD1 or TRBD2 (6 bases each). V lost 0 bases and J lost 2, with 12 bases in between. This CDR3 contains 16 residues. CDR1 and CDR2 (germline): MNHEY, SVGAGI. The CDR3: CASSYSGGTFTDTQYF. As DNA, the CDR3 is TGTGCCAGCAGTTACTCGGGGGGCACGTTCACAGATACGCAGTATTTT.

This clonotype has a single count. J is TRBJ1-4 and V is TRBV12-3 or TRBV12-4; D might be TRBD1 (5 bases). The CDR3 loop spans 13 amino acids. V lost 6 bases and J lost 8, with 13 bases in between. CDR3 DNA: TGTGCCAGCAGCCTCAGGGAAGGCGAAAAACTGTTTTTT. Protein product: CASSLREGEKLFF.

This clonotype showed up just once. V is TRBV20-1 and J is TRBJ2-4, with 16 positions matching TRBD2. Germline V CDR1 and CDR2: DFQATT, SNEGSKA (reference sequence). V dropped 6 bases and J dropped 1; count of bases not matched to a gene: 12. The CDR3 extends over 19 amino acids. The CDR3 is CSATDGTSGRARAKNIQYF. The CDR3 region has the DNA TGCAGTGCGACCGATGGGACTAGCGGGAGGGCCCGCGCCAAAAACATTCAGTACTTC.

The chain links TRBV6-6 to TRBJ2-1; 11 bases line up with TRBD2. V shed 0 bases, J shed 9 bases, and the junction held 7 bases outside the gene matches. Germline V gene data show CDR1 as MNHNY and CDR2 as SVGAGI (reference sequence). The CDR3 is made up of 16 amino acids. CDR3 residues: CASSYSSGLAGSEQFF. The CDR3 nucleotides are TGTGCCAGCAGTTACTCTTCCGGACTAGCGGGCAGTGAGCAGTTCTTC.

V usage is TRBV5-5 and J usage is TRBJ2-3, with a weak D call TRBD2 (5 bases). Germline-derived CDR1 and CDR2 are SGHKS and YYEKEE (reference sequence). The CDR3 sequence is 18 residues long. The ends were cut back, 4 bases at V and 14 bases at J, with 35 bases in the middle. CDR3 in amino acids: CASSPPVLGGGVHRYAYF. In DNA, the CDR3 is TGTGCCAGCAGCCCCCCCGTACTAGGAGGTGGGGTACACAGATACGCGTATTTT.

The count of this clonotype is one. The chain couples TRBV20-1 to TRBJ2-5, with D perhaps assigned TRBD1 or TRBD2 (5 bases each). The J call may be incorrect, as the DNA end agrees better with TRBJ2-7. This CDR3 has 16 residues. The germline gives CDR1 DFQATT, CDR2 SNEGSKA (reference sequence). The CDR3 nucleotides read TGCAGTGCTAGAGACCCGATAGGGACGGCACACTACGAGCAGTACTTC. It encodes CSARDPIGTAHYEQYF.

This rearrangement joins TRBV20-1 to TRBJ2-4, with a possible D match to TRBD2 (7 bases). V was cut by 1 base and J by 1 base, with 14 bases left in between. CDR1 DFQATT and CDR2 SNEGSKA come from the germline V gene (reference sequence). The CDR3 covers 16 residues. The CDR3 loop reads CSARVGGGAAKNIQYF. CDR3 DNA sequence: TGCAGTGCTAGAGTAGGCGGGGGCGCTGCCAAAAACATTCAGTACTTC.

J is TRBJ2-3 and V is TRBV27, with 7 positions matching TRBD1. The CDR3 runs 16 residues. Germline trimming cut 4 bases from V and 1 base from J; bases unmatched to any gene: 8. Germline V gene data show CDR1 as MNHEY and CDR2 as SMNVEV (reference sequence). This CDR3 is CASSSRADRGTDTQYF. The CDR3 coding sequence is TGTGCCAGCAGTTCCCGGGCCGACAGGGGCACAGATACGCAGTATTTT.

The V gene is TRBV29-1, the J gene TRBJ1-1; the D gene is possibly TRBD1 (5 bases). Per germline, CDR1 SQVTM and CDR2 ANQGSEA. This CDR3 is 15 amino acids long. V lost 1 base and J 0 bases, leaving 12 bases between the germline ends. The CDR3 protein is CSVEAPVGVNTEAFF. CDR3 sequence (DNA): TGCAGCGTTGAAGCACCTGTGGGGGTGAACACTGAAGCTTTCTTT. Combining the CDR3 with reference TRBV29-1 and TRBJ1-1 gives the whole variable domain SAVISQKPSRDICQRGTSLTIQCQVDSQVTMMFWYRQQPGQSLTLIATANQGSEATYESGFVIDKFPISRPNLTFSTLTVSNMSPEDSSIYLCSVEAPVGVNTEAFFGQGTRLTVV.

The chain recombines TRBV29-1 with TRBJ2-3, with 7 bases matching TRBD1. The CDR3 runs 12 residues. Germline V gives CDR1 SQVTM, CDR2 ANQGSEA. The ends lost 7 bases at V and 2 bases at J; junction bases unmatched: 3. CDR3 sequence (DNA): TGCAGCGCCGGGACAGCCACAGATACGCAGTATTTT. Translating gives CSAGTATDTQYF.

The rearrangement uses TRBV4-2 and TRBJ1-2; TRBD1 might be the D (5 bases). Trimming removed 1 base from V and 2 bases from J, with 11 bases in between. This CDR3 region has 15 residues. CDR1 and CDR2 (germline): LGHNA, YNFKEQ. The DNA for the CDR3 is TGTGCCAGCAGCCAAGGGGGGGAGGGGAACTATGGCTACACCTTC. As protein: CASSQGGEGNYGYTF.

This clonotype has just a few counts. The rearrangement links TRBV27 to TRBJ1-6; unclear D gene. The V gene's germline CDR1 is MNHEY and CDR2 SMNVEV (reference sequence). The CDR3 totals 18 residues. V dropped 8 bases and J dropped 0 bases, with 20 bases sitting between them. The CDR3 DNA sequence: TGTGCCAGCCGAGACCTCCCAGGATCCAGCTCCTATAATTCACCCCTCCACTTT. This codes for CASRDLPGSSSYNSPLHF.

V is TRBV20-1 and J is TRBJ2-5, with 11 bases lining up with TRBD2. The J call may be wrong; the DNA end is better matched by TRBJ2-7. CDR3 length: 14 residues. CDR1 is DFQATT, CDR2 SNEGSKA, per germline (reference sequence). Here the CDR3 DNA reads TGCAGTGCCCCAGCCCGACTAGCGGGAAACGAGCAGTACTTC. This encodes CSAPARLAGNEQYF.

The V gene is TRBV28, the J gene TRBJ2-3; D is undetermined. The germline CDR1 and CDR2 sequences are MDHEN and SYDVKM. Trimming stripped 3 bases from V and 4 bases from J, with 11 bases between. The CDR3 is 14 residues long. CDR3 coding DNA: TGTGCCAGCAGTTTCACACAGATGGCAGATACGCAGTATTTT. This encodes CASSFTQMADTQYF.

Points on this clonotype: With a much larger clone just one base away, this may be a read error. This chain connects TRBV2 to TRBJ1-6; 8 positions match TRBD1. With V trimmed by 2 bases and J by 11 bases, 5 bases remained unmatched. Per germline, CDR1 SNHLY and CDR2 FYNNEI. This CDR3 region has 14 residues. The CDR3 DNA reads TGTGCCAGCAGTGAAAGGAGACAGGGGACACCCCTCCACTTT. Its protein is CASSERRQGTPLHF.

The rearrangement uses TRBV27 and TRBJ2-7, with 11 bases matching TRBD1. The CDR3 has 15 amino acids. Unmatched junction bases numbered 8, after V lost 6 bases and J lost 4 bases. From germline, CDR1 is MNHEY and CDR2 SMNVEV (reference sequence). CDR3 coding DNA: TGTGCCAGCAGCCAGGACAGGGGGCTTAGATACGAGCAGTACTTC. Protein sequence: CASSQDRGLRYEQYF.

The chain couples TRBV29-1 to TRBJ2-7; TRBD1 matches 7 bases. Germline assignment: CDR1 SQVTM and CDR2 ANQGSEA. CDR3 length: 15 amino acids. Germline trimming cut 0 bases from V and 7 bases from J; bases unmatched to any gene: 12. The CDR3 DNA reads TGCAGCGTTGAAGAGGGGCGAGGGGGCTTGGGGGAGCAGTACTTC. Amino acid sequence: CSVEEGRGGLGEQYF.

The chain employs TRBV20-1 and TRBJ2-3; 10 positions agree with TRBD2. The CDR3 contains 15 residues. V shed 2 bases and J 14 bases; nucleotides not matched to a gene: 16. Germline CDR1 and CDR2: DFQATT and SNEGSKA (reference sequence). The CDR3 coding sequence is TGCAGTGCTAGACCCTCTAGCGGGAGTTCCCGATACGCGTATTTT. It translates to CSARPSSGSSRYAYF.